This TCR beta chain stems from a study of early T cells in non-severe SARS-CoV-2 infection. Study-wide context: Sequencing was performed on bulk RNA from unsorted whole blood, leaving chains unpaired.

There are a few counts of this clonotype. Its antigen is not known. Broader study findings: VDJdb-based matching was biased toward anti-spike CD8 responses and missed private and CD4 specificities.

The CDR3 is 13 residues long. V lost 5 bases, J lost 9 bases, and 11 bases lay in between. The germline CDR1 and CDR2 sequences are MNHNY and SVGAGI (reference sequence). Each CDR3 protein gets one entry after TCRdb re-called the 5' RACE reads with MiXCR. The sample includes approximately 58,000 distinct CDR3 sequences, 5.5% to 7.5% seen only once; the top ten take 3.5% to 4%. The V gene is TRBV6-6, the J gene TRBJ1-6; no reliable D call. The source of this sequence is an adult who was a healthcare worker with PCR-confirmed SARS-CoV-2 infection or an uninfected control (not recorded which). The sequenced material came from whole blood. CDR3 protein: CASSTPVGSPLHF. The CDR3 DNA reads TGTGCCAGCAGTACCCCTGTGGGTTCACCCCTCCACTTT.